This T cell receptor beta chain was captured in a study of cytomegalovirus exposure and HLA in healthy donors (TCRdb year 2017). Describing the broader study: According to an earlier analysis of several hundred of the donors, about 179 million T cells yielded roughly 110 million unique TCR beta sequences and more than 250 Gb of sequence data. Roughly 310 gigabases of sequencing data and approximately 84 million unique TCR sequences were included in an early release covering roughly 600 HLA-typed donors. Of the 398 genotyped donors, over 80% were placed in the genetic ancestry cluster associated with self-reported Caucasian donors. The study aimed to test whether signatures of past pathogen exposure could be identified by cataloging public T cell receptors. The study used immunosequencing to profile the T cell repertoires of hundreds of subjects and linked those repertoires to cytomegalovirus serostatus. Besides the first cohort of 550 to 750 subjects, a separate validation cohort made up of 120 different subjects was used. The study combined high-throughput TCR immunosequencing, statistical association of individual TCRs with disease status, and machine learning to predict cytomegalovirus infection status. To study patterns of TCR occurrence, a later analysis re-analyzed previously published TCR beta repertoires from several hundred donors and added high-resolution HLA genotyping. The later analysis used no new phenotypic data to find candidate immune exposures, relying instead on TCR beta sequences and their occurrence across donors. In an earlier analysis of about 590 of the donors, high-throughput TCR beta sequencing was used to judge whether each TCR beta V gene segment behaved as functional or pseudogenic. Donor age, sex, ethnicity and CMV serostatus were compiled alongside the repertoire data. A later genetic analysis used genome-wide SNP genotypes for about 65% of the roughly 700 donors, treating that subset as a discovery cohort. All discovery cohort repertoires had been generated using a single sequencing platform. Both class I and class II loci were covered by HLA typing, at four-digit resolution. The number of typed donors differed by locus: about 629-640 for A, B, C, DRB1 and DQB1; approximately 520 for DQA1; around 610 for DPA1; and 400 to 480 for DPB1. Five DR-DQ haplotypes were handled as single units for association and clustering, since linkage in the cohort was strong. Across approximately 420 genotyped donors of the cohort, an average of about 240,000 unique TCR beta nucleotide sequences per donor were sequenced, and around 19% of those sequences were non-productive.

Worth noting for this clone: The target of this receptor is not known.

In total, more than 500 healthy bone marrow donors made up the cohort. All cohort members were sampled while nominally healthy, although unrecorded immune exposures were likely present. The donor tested CMV seronegative and was one of the 352 seronegative cohort members. A peripheral blood sample was collected from each donor, and TCR beta sequencing was performed on peripheral blood mononuclear cells. The Qiagen DNeasy Blood Extraction Kit was used to extract genomic DNA from the blood cell samples. Points the paper makes about the study in general: In an earlier analysis of 500 to 650 of the donors, most TCR beta V segments appeared in productive rearrangements about 87% or about 30% of the time, broadly matching IMGT annotations. Because HLA typing was unavailable for some donors at each locus, only the typed subset was used in association tests. Most TCR sequences were seen in very few donors, while some public TCRs were found in many individuals. Compared with equally common non-associated chains, HLA-associated TCR beta chains in a later analysis were more clonally expanded and had lower generation probabilities. Presence/absence analyses assumed roughly uniform sequencing depth across donors, an assumption that may not hold. Specific HLA alleles were associated with about 17,000 TCR beta sequences at a false discovery rate of 0.05 in a later analysis. Immune exposure information for the cohort was limited to CMV serostatus. According to a later analysis, most CMV-associated TCR beta chains appeared to be HLA-restricted, and the HLA associations seemed to be driven largely by CMV exposure. An association between a missense DCLRE1C variant and V-gene and J-gene trimming of TCR beta chains was found in a later genetic analysis and replicated in an independent cohort. Strong co-occurrence of HLA alleles, especially DR and DQ, made assigning TCR associations to individual alleles difficult. A total of around 150 TCR beta chains were listed by the study as associated with cytomegalovirus. In vitro tests confirmed that three of the cytomegalovirus-associated TCR beta chains recognize cytomegalovirus antigens. The 87-base-pair reads could not distinguish some IMGT-functional V segments, including TRBV6-2 and TRBV6-3, so those segments were excluded. In a later genetic analysis, fewer N-insertions in productive TCRs were reported among donors in an Asian-associated ancestry cluster than the roughly 700-donor mean. According to a later analysis, parvovirus B19, influenza, CMV and Epstein-Barr virus appeared linked to several top co-occurrence clusters. A further reported finding was that TCR beta sequences accurately predicted the HLA-A and HLA-B alleles for most subjects in the first cohort. The authors suggested that the approach could potentially be generalized to other disease states and immunological phenotypes. The classifier was reported to diagnose cytomegalovirus status with high specificity and sensitivity in both the original and validation cohorts. The sequencing pipeline was judged likely to have produced a cluster of highly shared sequence variants as a technical artifact. In a later analysis, the rate of TCR association differed among HLA loci, with DRB1 alleles having the most associated TCRs and HLA-C alleles having the fewest. Linkage disequilibrium might explain the correlated functional status among segregating V segments, but an unknown experimental factor could not be ruled out. In this cohort, only TCR beta chains were sequenced, and detectable features were limited by the absence of alpha or paired-chain data. The earlier analysis of 450 to 700 of the donors excluded 15 to 20 rarely observed V segments, including chromosome 9 orphons, because counts were too low.

There are 16 amino acids in the CDR3, from cysteine to phenylalanine inclusive. Of all the DNA, just the CDR3 is kept, 48 bases in frame from base 1. For CDR1 and CDR2, the germline V gene lists SGHRS and YFSETQ. Cut back by 0 bases and 7 bases, the V and J ends lie 19 bases apart. Library construction relied on the immunoSEQ multiplex PCR assay. For the multiplex PCR, a mixture combining 60 forward primers for TCR Vbeta segments and 13 reverse primers for TCR Jbeta segments was used. Amplification of the CDR3 region of rearranged TCR beta genes was performed with a multiplex PCR assay on genomic DNA. The Illumina HiSeq System was used to sequence the amplified TCR beta libraries as 87-base-pair reads. The authors' pipeline ran thus. A later analysis tallied tens of millions of unique TCR beta chains across the 666 repertoires, and approximately 11 million of those chains were shared by two or more donors. To remove PCR and sequencing errors, raw reads were error-corrected and collapsed into unique sequences using a nearest-neighbor algorithm that merged closely related sequences. Alignment of CDR3 sequences to IMGT reference sequences was used to assign V, D and J gene segments. Each retained sequence needed at least a six-nucleotide match to both a V gene segment and a J gene segment. A rearrangement was called productive if the CDR3 had no stop codons and remained in frame with V and J, and every other rearrangement was called non-productive. CDR3 was defined according to IMGT convention as the region running from the second conserved V-encoded cysteine to the conserved J-encoded phenylalanine. The earlier analysis of about 610 of the donors excluded any sequence lacking an unambiguous match to a single V gene segment. An earlier analysis of just under 600 of the donors called V segments functional above 56.7% productive rearrangements and segregating when the between-donor standard deviation exceeded 5%. To diagnose cytomegalovirus status from the catalog of TCR beta chain sequences, a statistical classification framework was built. In a later analysis, TCR nucleotide sequences were compared against IMGT/GENE-DB human TR gene sequences so that V and J genes could be assigned. Using the TCRdist pipeline, a later analysis assigned CDR3 sequences along with most-parsimonious VDJ recombination scenarios. In a later analysis, each TCR beta chain was defined by its CDR3 amino acid sequence together with its V-gene family, and reads lacking a unique V-gene family were excluded. As a way to deal with suspected cross-contamination and a sequencing artifact, a later analysis dropped over 550 nucleotide sequences that were highly shared and had low generation probability. For each public chain, a later analysis derived a clonal expansion index from normalized ranks of inferred template counts within each repertoire. A later analysis computed generation probabilities with a VDJ recombination model fitted to out-of-frame rearrangements, and checked the results against IGoR. In a later analysis, hypergeometric tests were used to score TCR-TCR, TCR-HLA and TCR-CMV co-occurrence, with a repertoire-size bias correction applied to TCR pairs. In a later analysis, false discovery rates were estimated by permuting HLA or CMV assignments 20 times. In a later analysis, co-occurring TCRs were grouped using DBSCAN, with TCRdist sequence similarity added in when clustering inside HLA-allele-positive subsets. Co-occurrence clustering excluded repertoires with fewer than 30,000 or more than 120,000 public chains, plus five with anomalous nucleotide sharing. TCRdb took this table from immuneACCESS and kept in-frame rearrangements with V and J called. Such tables lack part of the clones; where checked against another copy, unresolved V genes explain under half of the gap, and the rest is unexplained. The DNA was the basis for D and trimming; V, J and clone size are from that table. The sample's records list around 45,000 clones. The ten most abundant clones make up roughly 1.8% of the sample.

Rearrangement joined TRBV5-1 to TRBJ2-5; a weak D assignment points to TRBD2 (6 bases agree). The sample comprised PBMCs. This receptor was taken from a woman aged 25 to 39 in good health and CMV-seronegative. For the CDR3, the sequence is CASSLVAGGAVVTQYF. The DNA reads as follows: TGCGCCAGCAGCTTGGTGGCAGGAGGGGCAGTGGTGACCCAGTACTTC.